This TCR beta chain is from a study of blood T cell repertoires in COVID-19. In the original analysis: Amplification of reference gene primers was used by the study to estimate nucleated cell counts. Profiled with immunoSEQ multiplex PCR; TCRdb holds only in-frame clones, not every one. Clonal size and the V and J genes are those of that table, whereas D and trimming came from the DNA. Found here are some 460,000 clones, around nine tenths of them singletons; the top ten hold over 4%. The CDR3 sequence is 15 residues long. The germline V gene encodes CDR1 MGHRA and CDR2 YSYEKL. V was cut by 2 bases and J by 3 bases, with 11 bases left in between.

The TCR sequence derives from a woman aged 30 to 39 with acute or convalescent COVID-19. This chain connects TRBV4-1 to TRBJ2-1, with D possibly TRBD1 on 6 matching bases. Specimen: peripheral blood. This CDR3 is CASSQSQGIYNEQFF. The CDR3 nucleotides read TGCGCCAGCAGCCAATCTCAGGGGATCTACAATGAGCAGTTCTTC.